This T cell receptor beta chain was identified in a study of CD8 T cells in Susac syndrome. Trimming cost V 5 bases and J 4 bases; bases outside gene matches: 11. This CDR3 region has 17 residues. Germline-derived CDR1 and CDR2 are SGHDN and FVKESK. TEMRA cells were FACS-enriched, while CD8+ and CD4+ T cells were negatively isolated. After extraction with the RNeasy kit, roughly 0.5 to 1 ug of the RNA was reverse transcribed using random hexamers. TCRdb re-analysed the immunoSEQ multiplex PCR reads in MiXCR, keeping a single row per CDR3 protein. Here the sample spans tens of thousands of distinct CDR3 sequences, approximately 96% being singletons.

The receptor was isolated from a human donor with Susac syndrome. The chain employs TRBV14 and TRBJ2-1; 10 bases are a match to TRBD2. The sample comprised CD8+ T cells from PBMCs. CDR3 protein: CASSTSLLAGYYNEQFF. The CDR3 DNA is TGTGCCAGCAGCACTTCCTTACTAGCGGGATATTACAATGAGCAGTTCTTC.